This T cell receptor beta chain was captured by sequencing in a study of shared clonotypes between healthy human individuals. This CDR3 spans 19 amino acids. Germline CDR1 and CDR2: SEHNR and FQNEAQ (reference sequence). Trimming removed 5 bases from V and 2 bases from J; junction bases left unmatched: 20. Sequencing was performed with immunoSEQ multiplex PCR; in TCRdb, only in-frame clones are kept and a portion is missing. Of about 560,000 clones listed, roughly four fifths are singletons. The TCR originated in a woman aged 35 to 49 in good health. Some clones in this sample may be carry-over from other donors' samples. V usage is TRBV7-9 and J usage is TRBJ2-5, with 7 bases matching TRBD1. The sample taken for sequencing was PBMCs. The CDR3 protein is CASSPRRWSTGTAQETQYF. DNA of the CDR3: TGTGCCAGCAGCCCCCGAAGGTGGAGTACCGGGACAGCGCAAGAGACCCAGTACTTC.